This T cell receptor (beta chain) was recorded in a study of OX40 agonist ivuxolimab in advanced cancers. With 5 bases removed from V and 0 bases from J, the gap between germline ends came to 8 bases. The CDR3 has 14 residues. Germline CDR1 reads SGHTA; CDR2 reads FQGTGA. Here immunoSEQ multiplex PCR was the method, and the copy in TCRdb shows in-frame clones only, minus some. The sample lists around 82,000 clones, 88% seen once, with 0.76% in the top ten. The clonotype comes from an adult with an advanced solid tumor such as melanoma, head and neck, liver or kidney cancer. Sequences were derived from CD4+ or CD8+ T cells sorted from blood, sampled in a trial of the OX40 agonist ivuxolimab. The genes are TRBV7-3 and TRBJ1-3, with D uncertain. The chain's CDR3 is CASSPSASGNTIYF. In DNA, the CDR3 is TGTGCCAGCAGCCCCAGCGCCTCTGGAAACACCATATATTTT. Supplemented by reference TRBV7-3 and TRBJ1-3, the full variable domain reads GAGVSQTPSNKVTEKGKYVELRCDPISGHTALYWYRQSLGQGPEFLIYFQGTGAADDSGLPNDRFFAVRPEGSVSTLKIQRTERGDSAVYLCASSPSASGNTIYFGEGSWLTVV.